Each of the 32 T cell receptor beta chains below was sequenced from the same sample in a study of T cell responses to AZD1222 COVID-19 vaccine. Produced via immunoSEQ multiplex PCR; TCRdb's table is partial and in-frame only. The sample has 100,000 to 150,000 clones; 92% are singletons. Specimen: peripheral blood, collected on day 0 of AZD1222 vaccination. The receptor source for this set is an adult in good health.

V usage is TRBV9 and J usage is TRBJ1-4; possible D gene TRBD1, 5 bases. Per germline, CDR1 SGDLS and CDR2 YYNGEE. Trimming removed 7 bases from V and 5 bases from J, with 18 bases in between. The CDR3 spans 15 residues. The CDR3 nucleotides read TGTGCCAGCGGGTGGGGGTTCGGGCACAATGAAAAACTGTTTTTT. Encoded protein: CASGWGFGHNEKLFF. Variable domain in full (rest from reference TRBV9 and TRBJ1-4): DSGVTQTPKHLITATGQRVTLRCSPRSGDLSVYWYQQSLDQGLQFLIQYYNGEERAKGNILERFSAQQFPDLHSELNLSSLELGDSALYFCASGWGFGHNEKLFFGSGTQLSVL.

The DNA for the CDR3 is TGTGCCAGTAGTCTCCGCGTTGGACAGTCTAATGAAAAACTGTTTTTT. Translated: CASSLRVGQSNEKLFF. The V call is TRBV19, the J call TRBJ1-4, with D possibly being TRBD1 (6 bases). V lost 5 bases and J lost 3, with 16 bases in between. The CDR3 is made up of 16 amino acids. Germline-derived CDR1 and CDR2 are LNHDA and SQIVND (reference sequence).

The chain uses TRBV2 and TRBJ1-2; D not resolved. The germline gives CDR1 SNHLY, CDR2 FYNNEI. The CDR3 loop spans 14 amino acids. V lost 5 bases and J lost 5, with 15 bases in between. The CDR3 sequence is CASSPYRARYGYTF. As DNA, the CDR3 is TGTGCCAGCAGTCCCTACCGGGCCAGGTATGGCTACACCTTC.

The CDR3 DNA follows: TGTGCCAGCTCACCACGGGGGGCCTACGAGCAGTACTTC. As protein: CASSPRGAYEQYF. This chain joins TRBV18 and TRBJ2-7, with D maybe TRBD2 (6 bases). The CDR3 runs to 13 residues. CDR1 KGHSH and CDR2 LQKENI come from the germline V gene. The germline V and J ends were trimmed by 1 base and 2 bases, with 6 bases remaining between them.

This chain connects TRBV5-1 to TRBJ2-7; TRBD1 matches 7 bases. The CDR3 has 13 amino acids. Germline values: CDR1 SGHRS, CDR2 YFSETQ. With 2 bases clipped from V and 5 bases from J, the junction kept 4 bases outside the gene matches. The CDR3 loop is CASSFDRVDEQYF. The CDR3 DNA sequence: TGCGCCAGCAGCTTTGACAGGGTCGACGAGCAGTACTTC.

This rearrangement joins TRBV11-2 to TRBJ1-2, with 11 bases aligning to TRBD1. With 1 base clipped from V and 6 bases from J, the junction kept 7 bases outside the gene matches. The CDR3 is 16 residues long. Germline values: CDR1 SGHAT, CDR2 FQNNGV. CDR3 loop: CASSLGGQGGSDGYTF. CDR3 DNA: TGTGCCAGCAGCTTAGGGGGACAGGGGGGCTCCGATGGCTACACCTTC.

This clone has more than one count but fewer than ten. The chain recombines TRBV4-1 with TRBJ2-3; 7 positions agree with TRBD2. The CDR3 has 16 residues. V lost 3 bases, J lost 2 bases, and 8 bases stayed unmatched. Germline CDR1 MGHRA, CDR2 YSYEKL. CDR3 residues: CASSQYKREPTDTQYF. The CDR3 coding sequence is TGCGCCAGCAGCCAGTATAAGCGGGAACCCACAGATACGCAGTATTTT.

This clone is a singleton in its sample. The rearrangement uses TRBV12-5 and TRBJ2-3; unclear D gene. The CDR3 is made up of 15 amino acids. From germline, CDR1 is LGHNT and CDR2 FRNRAP. Deletions cut 0 bases from V and 6 bases from J, with 13 bases between. As DNA, the CDR3 is TGTGCTAGTGGTTTGGTACTTGGATTTCTGGATACGCAGTATTTT. Its protein product is CASGLVLGFLDTQYF.

CDR3 residues: CAISEGRRGTIYF. CDR3 nucleotides: TGTGCCATCAGTGAGGGCCGGCGGGGGACCATATATTTT. This sequence joins TRBV10-3 and TRBJ1-3; a weak D match, TRBD1 (5 bases). Germline V CDR1 and CDR2: ENHRY, SYGVKD. This CDR3 has 13 amino acids. V was clipped by 2 bases and J by 10 bases, with 12 bases between them.

The CDR3 reads CASTPRQGGNSPLHF. CDR3 coding DNA: TGTGCCAGTACCCCCCGGCAGGGAGGTAATTCACCCCTCCACTTT. The gene calls are TRBV19 and TRBJ1-6; D is perhaps TRBD1 (5 bases). Germline loops: CDR1 LNHDA, CDR2 SQIVND (reference sequence). V was cut by 7 bases and J by 6 bases, with 16 bases left in between. This CDR3 comprises 15 residues.

The V gene is TRBV11-2, the J gene TRBJ1-2, with 7 bases fitting TRBD1. Germline V gene data show CDR1 as SGHAT and CDR2 as FQNNGV. The CDR3 spans 15 residues. V lost 5 bases and J lost 5; bases outside the gene matches: 11. The CDR3 loop reads CASSPQQGRLYGYTF. CDR3 DNA sequence: TGTGCCAGCAGCCCCCAACAGGGGCGCTTATATGGCTACACCTTC.

This chain links TRBV5-1 with TRBJ1-1, with 9 bases aligning to TRBD1. J lost 7 bases, V lost 4 bases, and 5 bases had no gene match. The CDR3 has 13 residues. From germline, CDR1 is SGHRS and CDR2 YFSETQ. The CDR3 loop reads CASSPGQGDEAFF. The CDR3 DNA reads as TGCGCCAGCAGCCCGGGACAGGGAGATGAAGCTTTCTTT.

The chain joins TRBV18 to TRBJ1-4; the match to TRBD1 covers 7 bases. This CDR3 comprises 15 residues. From germline, CDR1 is KGHSH and CDR2 LQKENI. Trimming removed 6 bases from V and 3 bases from J; junction bases left unmatched: 7. The CDR3 DNA follows: TGTGCCAGCTCCCGCGGACAGGTGGCTAATGAAAAACTGTTTTTT. Its translation is CASSRGQVANEKLFF.

The chain is built from TRBV23-1 and TRBJ1-4; no definite D call. TRBV23-1 is an open reading frame, and its role is uncertain. The CDR3 has 17 residues. Trimming left V 2 bases short and J 4 bases short, with 17 bases between. This CDR3 is CASSQPLGPSRNEKLFF. The DNA for the CDR3 is TGCGCCAGCAGTCAACCCCTCGGACCTTCCCGTAATGAAAAACTGTTTTTT.

This chain joins TRBV5-1 and TRBJ2-2; TRBD2 is a possible D gene (7 bases). V lost 4 bases, J lost 5 bases, and 21 bases lay in between. Per the germline V gene, CDR1 is SGHRS and CDR2 is YFSETQ. This CDR3 region has 17 residues. CDR3 bases: TGCGCCAGCAGCATAAGGGGGGGCTCCTCCGGTACCGGGGAGCTGTTTTTT. It translates to CASSIRGGSSGTGELFF. The variable domain in full, completed from reference TRBV5-1 and TRBJ2-2, reads KAGVTQTPRYLIKTRGQQVTLSCSPISGHRSVSWYQQTPGQGLQFLFEYFSETQRNKGNFPGRFSGRQFSNSRSEMNVSTLELGDSALYLCASSIRGGSSGTGELFFGEGSRLTVL.

The chain links TRBV9 to TRBJ1-3; weak D call: TRBD1 (5 bases). V lost 1 base, J lost 0 bases, and 20 bases lay in between. The CDR3 consists of 19 residues. CDR1 and CDR2 (germline): SGDLS, YYNGEE. The CDR3 loop reads CASSVSPREHLDSGNTIYF. DNA for the CDR3: TGTGCCAGCAGCGTATCCCCCAGGGAACATCTCGACTCTGGAAACACCATATATTTT.

This rearrangement joins TRBV7-9 to TRBJ2-1; D may be TRBD1 (5 bases). With 3 bases removed from V and 3 bases from J, the gap between germline ends came to 12 bases. There are 15 residues in the CDR3. CDR1 and CDR2 from the germline V gene are SEHNR and FQNEAQ (reference sequence). The CDR3: CASSFPGFGYNEQFF. The CDR3 DNA reads TGTGCCAGCAGCTTTCCAGGGTTTGGCTACAATGAGCAGTTCTTC.

V is TRBV7-9 and J is TRBJ2-1; perhaps TRBD1 as D (5 bases). This CDR3 contains 16 residues. The ends were cut back, 5 bases at V and 7 bases at J, with 21 bases in the middle. Germline-derived CDR1 and CDR2 are SEHNR and FQNEAQ (reference sequence). CDR3 nucleotide sequence: TGTGCCAGCAGCCCAGGGTGGGCCCAGGACGGGAATGAGCAGTTCTTC. It is translated as CASSPGWAQDGNEQFF.

This clone has a single count. Here the CDR3 reads CASSQAGGGEQYF. Written as DNA, the CDR3 is TGTGCCAGCAGTCAGGCAGGGGGTGGGGAGCAGTACTTC. V and J are TRBV5-4 and TRBJ2-7; 7 nucleotides agree with TRBD1. V lost 5 bases, J lost 7 bases, and 9 bases stayed unmatched. The CDR3 covers 13 residues. Germline V gene sequence: CDR1 SGHNT, CDR2 YYREEE (reference sequence).

The rearrangement uses TRBV6-5 and TRBJ1-2; no definite D call. V was clipped by 0 bases and J by 8 bases, with 10 bases between them. Germline V gives CDR1 MNHEY, CDR2 SVGAGI. The CDR3 consists of 13 residues. CDR3 in DNA: TGTGCCAGCAGTTACTCAAGACTGAGAGGCTACACCTTC. This codes for CASSYSRLRGYTF.

The J gene is TRBJ1-1, the V gene TRBV18; 9 nucleotides align to TRBD1. Germline lookup yields CDR1 KGHSH and CDR2 LQKENI. CDR3 length: 15 amino acids. Trimming at V came to 5 bases and at J to 5 bases, leaving 9 bases not matched to a gene. CDR3 protein: CASSSRDRGSTEAFF. CDR3 nucleotide sequence: TGTGCCAGCTCATCACGTGACAGGGGGAGTACTGAAGCTTTCTTT.

In nucleotides, the CDR3 is TGTGCCAGCAGTCTGAGAGACGAGCAGTACTTC. This gives the protein CASSLRDEQYF. V usage is TRBV6-6 and J usage is TRBJ2-7; D call uncertain. Germline CDR1 and CDR2: MNHNY and SVGAGI (reference sequence). The CDR3 is made up of 11 amino acids. With 5 bases removed from V and 5 bases from J, the gap between germline ends came to 7 bases.

This clone was observed a few times. V gene TRBV19 combines with J gene TRBJ2-1; 10 bases agree with TRBD2. The CDR3 spans 14 residues. V was pared by 5 bases and J by 5 bases, with 3 bases of the junction left unmatched. Looked up from germline, CDR1 is LNHDA and CDR2 is SQIVND (reference sequence). The CDR3 DNA reads as TGTGCCAGTAGTTCTAGCGGGGGCAACAATGAGCAGTTCTTC. It encodes CASSSSGGNNEQFF.

The genes are TRBV7-2 and TRBJ2-7; TRBD2 matches 8 bases. CDR1 SGHTA and CDR2 FQGNSA come from the germline V gene. J was trimmed by 4 bases and V by 3 bases; bases with no gene match: 11. The CDR3 consists of 16 residues. CDR3 sequence (DNA): TGTGCCAGCAGCTTTAGTTTCCGGGAGGGTGCATACGAGCAGTACTTC. Translating it yields CASSFSFREGAYEQYF.

The gene calls are TRBV2 and TRBJ2-7; tentative D call: TRBD1 (6 bases). Germline CDR1 and CDR2: SNHLY and FYNNEI. This CDR3 has 14 amino acids. V was trimmed by 4 bases and J by 1 base, leaving 11 bases between them. CDR3 residues: CASSAQGRSYEQYF. The CDR3, as DNA: TGTGCCAGCAGTGCGCAGGGGAGATCCTACGAGCAGTACTTC.

The V call is TRBV4-1, the J call TRBJ1-2, with D possibly TRBD1 on 5 matching bases. CDR1 MGHRA and CDR2 YSYEKL come from the germline V gene. V was shortened by 3 bases and J by 3 bases, with 14 bases between the two germline ends. The CDR3 length is 15 residues. The CDR3 nucleotides are TGCGCCAGCAGCCAGGGGGAGGGAATGGACTATGGCTACACCTTC. It specifies CASSQGEGMDYGYTF.

The chain is built from TRBV19 and TRBJ1-2; a possible D gene is TRBD1 (5 bases). V was trimmed by 5 bases and J by 8 bases, leaving 12 bases between them. The CDR3 has 12 amino acids. Germline assignment: CDR1 LNHDA and CDR2 SQIVND (reference sequence). The CDR3 DNA sequence: TGTGCCAGTAGTTTTGGGACGTTCGGCTACACCTTC. Its translation is CASSFGTFGYTF. Supplemented by reference TRBV19 and TRBJ1-2, the full variable domain reads DGGITQSPKYLFRKEGQNVTLSCEQNLNHDAMYWYRQDPGQGLRLIYYSQIVNDFQKGDIAEGYSVSREKKESFPLTVTSAQKNPTAFYLCASSFGTFGYTFGSGTRLTVV.

V is TRBV28 and J is TRBJ1-2; D is uncertain. V shed 7 bases and J shed 5 bases, with 11 bases lying between them. The CDR3 sequence is 12 residues long. Per the germline V gene, CDR1 is MDHEN and CDR2 is SYDVKM. The CDR3 nucleotides are TGTGCCAGCAAACAAGAGGGATATGGCTACACCTTC. Its protein is CASKQEGYGYTF.

The rearrangement uses TRBV29-1 and TRBJ2-1; TRBD1 or TRBD2 may be the D gene (5 bases each). Germline CDR1 and CDR2: SQVTM and ANQGSEA. CDR3 size: 13 residues. Trimming removed 4 bases from V and 4 bases from J, with 11 bases in between. The CDR3 is CSVGGTSYNEQFF. Written as DNA, the CDR3 is TGCAGCGTTGGTGGGACCAGTTACAATGAGCAGTTCTTC.

This clone has more than one count but fewer than ten. The chain joins TRBV25-1 to TRBJ2-7, with unresolved D. The ends were cut back, 3 bases at V and 3 bases at J, with 12 bases in the middle. CDR1 and CDR2 from the germline V gene are MGHDK and SYGVNS. The CDR3 has 14 amino acids. CDR3: CASSDIGGNYEQYF. The CDR3 DNA sequence: TGTGCCAGCAGTGATATCGGTGGTAACTACGAGCAGTACTTC.

The rearrangement joins TRBV3-1 (or the pseudogene TRBV3-2) to TRBJ2-7; D perhaps matches TRBD1 (6 bases). This CDR3 has 15 residues. Germline CDR1 LGHDT, CDR2 YNNKEL (reference sequence). V was cut by 4 bases and J by 0 bases, with 13 bases left in between. Here the CDR3 DNA reads TGTGCCAGCAGCCCCCGGGACAAAGGCTCCTACGAGCAGTACTTC. It specifies CASSPRDKGSYEQYF.

The V and J genes are TRBV6-5 and TRBJ1-2, with unresolved D. Per the germline V gene, CDR1 is MNHEY and CDR2 is SVGAGI. The CDR3 runs 11 residues. V was cut by 2 bases and J by 10 bases, with 8 bases left in between. CDR3 protein: CASSYRGSYTF. CDR3 in DNA: TGTGCCAGCAGTTACCGGGGATCCTACACCTTC.